These 8 T cell receptor beta chains share one sample of origin, sequenced in a study of blood T cells in healthy people across ages. A second PCR, run for about 7 to 11 cycles, used a sample-barcoded 5' primer plus a J-beta primer mix. TCRdb itself ran the 5' RACE reads through MiXCR, one entry per CDR3 protein. Here the sample spans about 900,000 distinct CDR3 sequences, around 62% being singletons. Material for sequencing was blood. These receptors were taken from a man aged 25-45 years in good health.

This chain connects TRBV6-1 to TRBJ2-1, with 7 bases fitting TRBD2. This CDR3 spans 14 amino acids. Germline CDR1 reads MNHNS; CDR2 reads SASEGT. V trimming: 8 bases; J trimming: 5 bases; junction bases outside the gene matches: 9. The CDR3 loop is CASRTSGGHNEQFF. DNA for the CDR3: TGTGCCAGCCGTACTTCGGGGGGACACAATGAGCAGTTCTTC.

This chain connects TRBV3-1 to TRBJ2-4; D perhaps matches TRBD2 (5 bases). Trimming removed 4 bases from V and 7 bases from J, with 14 bases in between. The CDR3 length is 14 residues. Germline lookup yields CDR1 LGHDT and CDR2 YNNKEL (reference sequence). The CDR3 here is CASSRGRGTNIQYF. As DNA, the CDR3 is TGTGCCAGCAGCCGAGGCCGGGGTACGAACATTCAGTACTTC.

In this sample, this clonotype turned up a few times. The chain carries TRBV7-3 and TRBJ2-1, with TRBD2 matching 13 bases. The CDR3 length is 16 residues. Per germline, CDR1 SGHTA and CDR2 FQGTGA. J lost 9 bases, V lost 2 bases, and 7 bases had no gene match. The CDR3 region is CASSLSQTSGGTEQFF. CDR3 nucleotides: TGTGCCAGCAGCTTATCCCAGACTAGCGGGGGGACTGAGCAGTTCTTC.

The sample holds a few counts of this clonotype. The V and J genes are TRBV27 and TRBJ1-4; 7 nucleotides match TRBD1. V lost 5 bases and J lost 8; bases outside the gene matches: 14. The CDR3 covers 16 residues. Germline values: CDR1 MNHEY, CDR2 SMNVEV (reference sequence). CDR3 bases: TGTGCCAGCAGTCCCCCCAGGACAGGACAAAACGAAAAACTGTTTTTT. It codes for CASSPPRTGQNEKLFF. The whole variable domain, remainder taken from reference TRBV27 and TRBJ1-4, is EAQVTQNPRYLITVTGKKLTVTCSQNMNHEYMSWYRQDPGLGLRQIYYSMNVEVTDKGDVPEGYKVSRKEKRNFPLILESPSPNQTSLYFCASSPPRTGQNEKLFFGSGTQLSVL.

CDR3 amino acids: CASSVRVTGTDTQYF. CDR3 bases: TGTGCCAGCAGCGTAAGGGTAACGGGCACAGATACGCAGTATTTT. The V call is TRBV9, the J call TRBJ2-3, with D hard to call. Germline CDR1 reads SGDLS; CDR2 reads YYNGEE. The V and J ends lost 1 base and 1 base respectively, with 10 bases between them. There are 15 residues in the CDR3.

The J gene is TRBJ2-3, the V gene TRBV4-3, with D tentatively TRBD1 (5 bases). The V end was cut by 0 bases, the J end by 5 bases, with 9 bases between. Germline V gives CDR1 LGHNA, CDR2 YSLEER. The CDR3 totals 14 residues. The CDR3 here is CASSQEAGLDTQYF. In DNA form, the CDR3 reads TGCGCCAGCAGCCAAGAGGCAGGGTTAGATACGCAGTATTTT.

The chain uses TRBV9 and TRBJ2-2, with 8 bases aligning to TRBD1. Germline V gene sequence: CDR1 SGDLS, CDR2 YYNGEE. Trimming cost V 4 bases and J 5 bases; bases outside gene matches: 7. The CDR3 totals 15 residues. The CDR3 sequence: CASSPWTGRTGELFF. DNA of the CDR3: TGTGCCAGCAGCCCGTGGACAGGGCGGACCGGGGAGCTGTTTTTT.

The chain is built from TRBV20-1 and TRBJ2-7; perhaps TRBD2 as D (5 bases). The CDR3 consists of 13 residues. CDR1 and CDR2 from the germline V gene are DFQATT and SNEGSKA (reference sequence). Between the trimmed V and J ends, which lost 4 bases and 2 bases, there was a span of 12 bases. The CDR3, as DNA: TGCAGTGCTACCTGGACTTTTGCCTACGAGCAGTACTTC. Protein: CSATWTFAYEQYF.